This TCR beta chain was recovered during a study of T cells in Graves' hyperthyroidism and ophthalmopathy. Researchers amplified the TCR beta CDR3 regions from RNA transcripts. With the HTBI primer set, the TCR CDR3 went through a first round of RT-PCR. TCRdb re-called the multiplex PCR reads with MiXCR, one entry per CDR3 protein. Among about 420,000 distinct CDR3 sequences, about 13% were seen once, and the ten largest hold approximately 5.3%. The study left out patients who had uncontrolled infection, other autoimmune disease, pregnancy or lactation. Orbital computed tomography, thyroid ultrasound, serum thyroxine and TRAb, and clinical symptoms together informed the diagnoses. The PBMCs were taken from 10 ml of fresh peripheral blood. This clonotype was picked up many times. Germline CDR1 is SEHNR and CDR2 is FQNEAQ (reference sequence). Trimming left V 3 bases short and J 8 bases short, with 17 bases between. The CDR3 contains 15 residues.

The sequence came from a woman aged 18-35 years with Graves' hyperthyroidism. V and J are TRBV7-9 and TRBJ2-1, with unresolved D. The specimen was blood. The CDR3 DNA reads as TGTGCCAGCAGCTTCCTTTCCCCCCCCCGGGATGAGCAGTTCTTC. As protein: CASSFLSPPRDEQFF.